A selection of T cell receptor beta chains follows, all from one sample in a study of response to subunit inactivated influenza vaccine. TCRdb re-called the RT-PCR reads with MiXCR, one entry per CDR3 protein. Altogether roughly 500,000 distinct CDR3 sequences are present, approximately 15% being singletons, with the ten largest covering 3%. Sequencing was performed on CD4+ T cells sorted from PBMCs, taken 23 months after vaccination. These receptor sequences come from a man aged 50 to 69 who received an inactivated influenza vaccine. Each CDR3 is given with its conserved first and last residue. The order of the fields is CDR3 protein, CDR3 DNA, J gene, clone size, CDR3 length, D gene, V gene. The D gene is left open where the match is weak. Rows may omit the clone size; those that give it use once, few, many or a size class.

cdr3_aa: CASSYRGRTNTEAFF
cdr3_nt: TGTGCCAGCAGCTATCGAGGACGGACGAACACTGAAGCTTTCTTT
j_call: TRBJ1-1
clone_size: few
cdr3_length: 15
d_call: -
v_call: TRBV3-1

cdr3_aa: CASSLEALNYGYTF
cdr3_nt: TGTGCCAGCAGCTTAGAGGCTCTTAACTATGGCTACACCTTC
j_call: TRBJ1-2
clone_size: -
cdr3_length: 14
d_call: -
v_call: TRBV7-2

cdr3_aa: CASSQGRGGQADTQYF
cdr3_nt: TGTGCCAGCAGCCAGGGGCGGGGGGGCCAGGCAGATACGCAGTATTTT
j_call: TRBJ2-3
clone_size: -
cdr3_length: 16
d_call: TRBD2
v_call: TRBV4-2

cdr3_aa: CASSTRGTSGIYEQYF
cdr3_nt: TGTGCCAGCAGCACCCGGGGGACTAGCGGGATCTACGAGCAGTACTTC
j_call: TRBJ2-7
clone_size: few
cdr3_length: 16
d_call: -
v_call: TRBV21-1

cdr3_aa: CASRKSEVQETQYF
cdr3_nt: TGTGCCAGCAGAAAGAGCGAGGTTCAAGAGACCCAGTACTTC
j_call: TRBJ2-5
clone_size: few
cdr3_length: 14
d_call: -
v_call: TRBV6-1

cdr3_aa: CAWRDTGSSTDTQYF
cdr3_nt: TGTGCCTGGAGGGACACAGGGTCTAGCACAGATACGCAGTATTTT
j_call: TRBJ2-3
clone_size: -
cdr3_length: 15
d_call: -
v_call: TRBV30

cdr3_aa: CASSTFQGEEGYGYTF
cdr3_nt: TGTGCCAGCTCAACCTTCCAAGGGGAAGAAGGCTATGGCTACACCTTC
j_call: TRBJ1-2
clone_size: -
cdr3_length: 16
d_call: -
v_call: TRBV18

cdr3_aa: CASSQRERDTEAFF
cdr3_nt: TGTGCCAGCTCACAAAGGGAAAGGGACACTGAAGCTTTCTTT
j_call: TRBJ1-1
clone_size: -
cdr3_length: 14
d_call: -
v_call: TRBV18

cdr3_aa: CASMDSGQGGTGELFF
cdr3_nt: TGCGCCAGCATGGACTCGGGACAGGGGGGAACCGGGGAGCTGTTTTTT
j_call: TRBJ2-2
clone_size: many
cdr3_length: 16
d_call: TRBD1
v_call: TRBV5-1

cdr3_aa: CASSLGRGAQDGDTQYF
cdr3_nt: TGTGCCAGCAGCTTAGGTCGCGGGGCTCAAGACGGAGATACGCAGTATTTT
j_call: TRBJ2-3
clone_size: few
cdr3_length: 17
d_call: -
v_call: TRBV11-3

cdr3_aa: CASSLEAGLDTIYF
cdr3_nt: TGCGCCAGCAGCTTGGAGGCAGGGCTGGACACCATATATTTT
j_call: TRBJ1-3
clone_size: -
cdr3_length: 14
d_call: -
v_call: TRBV5-1

cdr3_aa: CATSRDRGNSPLHF
cdr3_nt: TGTGCCACCAGCAGAGACCGGGGTAATTCACCCCTCCACTTT
j_call: TRBJ1-6
clone_size: few
cdr3_length: 14
d_call: -
v_call: TRBV15

cdr3_aa: CASSPLAGGKQFF
cdr3_nt: TGCGCCAGCAGCCCACTAGCGGGGGGAAAGCAGTTCTTC
j_call: TRBJ2-1
clone_size: -
cdr3_length: 13
d_call: TRBD2
v_call: TRBV5-1

cdr3_aa: CASSPLRGARNTEAFF
cdr3_nt: TGCGCCAGCAGCCCCTTGCGGGGGGCGAGGAACACTGAAGCTTTCTTT
j_call: TRBJ1-1
clone_size: many
cdr3_length: 16
d_call: -
v_call: TRBV5-1

cdr3_aa: CASSFRTRINGRSEQFF
cdr3_nt: TGTGCCAGCAGTTTCCGGACCCGCATCAATGGTAGAAGTGAGCAGTTCTTC
j_call: TRBJ2-1
clone_size: few
cdr3_length: 17
d_call: -
v_call: TRBV6-2/TRBV6-3

cdr3_aa: CASKRQGATRNIQYF
cdr3_nt: TGTGCCAGCAAAAGACAGGGGGCGACGAGAAACATTCAGTACTTC
j_call: TRBJ2-4
clone_size: few
cdr3_length: 15
d_call: TRBD1
v_call: TRBV6-2/TRBV6-3

cdr3_aa: CASSSTKAPRTTKFF
cdr3_nt: TGTGCCAGCAGTTCCACCAAAGCCCCGAGGACTACCAAGTTCTTC
j_call: TRBJ2-1
clone_size: many
cdr3_length: 15
d_call: -
v_call: TRBV6-5

cdr3_aa: CASSQDRASLLSHEQFF
cdr3_nt: TGCGCCAGCAGCCAAGATCGGGCGTCCCTTTTGAGCCATGAGCAGTTCTTC
j_call: TRBJ2-1
clone_size: few
cdr3_length: 17
d_call: -
v_call: TRBV4-3

cdr3_aa: CASSQEGREIDTQYF
cdr3_nt: TGTGCCAGCAGCCAAGAGGGGCGGGAGATAGATACGCAGTATTTT
j_call: TRBJ2-3
clone_size: -
cdr3_length: 15
d_call: TRBD2
v_call: TRBV4-2

cdr3_aa: CASSAQGAPKNIQYF
cdr3_nt: TGTGCCAGCAGTGCCCAGGGGGCACCCAAAAACATTCAGTACTTC
j_call: TRBJ2-4
clone_size: few
cdr3_length: 15
d_call: TRBD1
v_call: TRBV2

cdr3_aa: CASSFLTSGITDEQFF
cdr3_nt: TGTGCCAGCAGCTTTCTGACTAGCGGGATAACCGATGAGCAGTTCTTC
j_call: TRBJ2-1
clone_size: -
cdr3_length: 16
d_call: TRBD2
v_call: TRBV7-8

cdr3_aa: CASSSRLAGNYEQYF
cdr3_nt: TGTGCCAGCAGTTCCCGACTAGCGGGAAACTACGAGCAGTACTTC
j_call: TRBJ2-7
clone_size: few
cdr3_length: 15
d_call: TRBD2
v_call: TRBV27

cdr3_aa: CASSPRVGLAAKKLF
cdr3_nt: TGTGCCAGCAGCCCCCGAGTGGGACTAGCGGCGAAAAAGCTCTTC
j_call: TRBJ2-5
clone_size: few
cdr3_length: 15
d_call: TRBD2
v_call: TRBV7-8

cdr3_aa: CSASPLARSTDTQYF
cdr3_nt: TGCAGTGCTAGCCCACTAGCGAGAAGCACAGATACGCAGTATTTT
j_call: TRBJ2-3
clone_size: -
cdr3_length: 15
d_call: TRBD2
v_call: TRBV20-1

cdr3_aa: CASSLDSGSEAFF
cdr3_nt: TGTGCCAGCAGCTTAGATTCCGGGTCTGAAGCTTTCTTT
j_call: TRBJ1-1
clone_size: -
cdr3_length: 13
d_call: -
v_call: TRBV11-2

cdr3_aa: CSVELGSGSGDTQYF
cdr3_nt: TGCAGCGTTGAATTGGGTAGCGGGAGCGGAGATACGCAGTATTTT
j_call: TRBJ2-3
clone_size: few
cdr3_length: 15
d_call: TRBD2
v_call: TRBV29-1